The 27 T cell receptor beta chains presented below share a single source sample, sequenced in a study of control samples from healthy donors and cancer patients. Sequencing was performed with immunoSEQ multiplex PCR; in TCRdb, only in-frame clones are kept and a portion is missing. The sample lists approximately 100,000 clones; roughly 92% were seen once. The sample was blood. The source is a human donor in good health. The donor label of this sample is uncertain.

The rearrangement joins TRBV7-8 to TRBJ1-4; a weak D match, TRBD1 (6 bases). CDR3 length: 19 residues. Germline-derived CDR1 and CDR2 are SGHVS and FQNEAQ. V was clipped by 4 bases and J by 0 bases, with 21 bases between them. CDR3 nucleotide sequence: TGTGCCAGCAGCTCCTGGGGGCAGGGGAAGATTGCAACTAATGAAAAACTGTTTTTT. Protein product: CASSSWGQGKIATNEKLFF.

The chain couples TRBV6-5 to TRBJ2-7; D possibly corresponds to TRBD1 (6 bases). Germline values: CDR1 MNHEY, CDR2 SVGAGI. There are 13 residues in the CDR3. The V end was cut by 7 bases, the J end by 3 bases, with 13 bases between. This CDR3 is CASTLTGNYEQYF. The CDR3 bases are TGTGCCAGCACCCTCACAGGGAACTACGAGCAGTACTTC.

The rearrangement links TRBV7-2 to TRBJ2-3, with 9 bases matching TRBD2. The length of the CDR3 is 16 residues. V lost 5 bases and J lost 8; bases outside the gene matches: 14. Germline CDR1 is SGHTA and CDR2 is FQGNSA. CDR3 sequence (DNA): TGTGCCAGCAGCCTCGTTGCGGGGGGGGTAACTGCTACGCAGTATTTT. This gives the protein CASSLVAGGVTATQYF.

The gene calls are TRBV24-1 and TRBJ1-4; D gene ambiguous. CDR1 is KGHDR, CDR2 SFDVKD, per germline. The CDR3 runs 13 residues. The germline V and J ends were trimmed by 4 bases and 5 bases, with 7 bases remaining between them. CDR3 region: CATSDARNEKLFF. The DNA for the CDR3 is TGTGCCACCAGTGACGCCCGGAATGAAAAACTGTTTTTT.

This clone was observed once. This chain joins TRBV7-2 and TRBJ1-5, with D possibly TRBD1 on 6 matching bases. Germline loops: CDR1 SGHTA, CDR2 FQGNSA. This CDR3 has 13 residues. V dropped 5 bases and J dropped 6 bases, with 11 bases sitting between them. The CDR3 sequence is CASSLGTFQPQHF. The CDR3, as DNA: TGTGCCAGCAGCCTTGGGACATTTCAGCCCCAGCATTTT. Supplemented by reference TRBV7-2 and TRBJ1-5, the full variable domain reads GAGVSQSPSNKVTEKGKDVELRCDPISGHTALYWYRQSLGQGLEFLIYFQGNSAPDKSGLPSDRFSAERTGGSVSTLTIQRTQQEDSAVYLCASSLGTFQPQHFGDGTRLSIL.

V gene TRBV3-1 (or the pseudogene TRBV3-2) combines with J gene TRBJ1-2, with D unclear. The CDR3 contains 12 residues. CDR1 and CDR2 from the germline V gene are LGHDT and YNNKEL (reference sequence). V was pared by 0 bases and J by 8 bases, with 7 bases between. The CDR3 protein is CASSQDVGGYTF. CDR3 sequence (DNA): TGTGCCAGCAGCCAAGATGTGGGGGGCTACACCTTC.

The CDR3 DNA reads as TGTGCCAGTAGTCCGACACAGCAGAACACCGGGGAGCTGTTTTTT. This sequence encodes CASSPTQQNTGELFF. The chain uses TRBV19 and TRBJ2-2; D is unresolved. V lost 5 bases and J lost 1, with 11 bases in between. The CDR3 is made up of 15 amino acids. From germline, CDR1 is LNHDA and CDR2 SQIVND (reference sequence).

This clone turned up a few times. The chain is built from TRBV7-9 and TRBJ1-2; tentative D call: TRBD1 (5 bases). This CDR3 is 14 amino acids long. V shed 8 bases and J shed 8 bases, with 21 bases lying between them. CDR1 and CDR2 from the germline V gene are SEHNR and FQNEAQ (reference sequence). CDR3 sequence reads: CASGLAEGLSGYTF. Here the CDR3 DNA reads TGTGCCAGCGGACTAGCAGAGGGGTTGAGCGGCTACACCTTC.

This clone was seen a single time. The chain is built from TRBV5-1 and TRBJ2-3; D remains unclear. Germline V gene lookup returns CDR1 SGHRS and CDR2 YFSETQ. Trimming pared 3 bases from V and 3 bases from J, leaving 8 bases between. The CDR3 covers 13 residues. CDR3 sequence: CASSSGVTDTQYF. The CDR3 bases are TGCGCCAGCAGCTCAGGAGTGACAGATACGCAGTATTTT. Complete variable domain (other parts from reference TRBV5-1 and TRBJ2-3): KAGVTQTPRYLIKTRGQQVTLSCSPISGHRSVSWYQQTPGQGLQFLFEYFSETQRNKGNFPGRFSGRQFSNSRSEMNVSTLELGDSALYLCASSSGVTDTQYFGPGTRLTVL.

Only one count was recorded for this clone. This chain links TRBV6-4 with TRBJ1-2; D might be TRBD1 (5 bases). Germline V gene data show CDR1 as MRHNA and CDR2 as SNTAGT. V shed 6 bases and J shed 4 bases, with 27 bases lying between them. The length of the CDR3 is 18 residues. CDR3 region: CASRSDFSQGAETYGYTF. The CDR3 nucleotides read TGTGCCAGCAGGAGTGACTTCTCCCAGGGCGCAGAGACCTATGGCTACACCTTC.

This sequence joins TRBV6-5 and TRBJ2-4; D may be TRBD1 (5 bases). V lost 8 bases, J lost 5 bases, and 19 bases lay in between. There are 15 residues in the CDR3. Germline CDR1 and CDR2: MNHEY and SVGAGI. The CDR3: CASRTHRGRENIQYF. DNA of the CDR3: TGTGCCAGCCGAACCCACCGCGGCAGGGAAAACATTCAGTACTTC.

This clone was observed a single time. V usage is TRBV11-2 and J usage is TRBJ1-1; the D is unclear. The CDR3 loop spans 15 amino acids. Germline CDR1 reads SGHAT; CDR2 reads FQNNGV. V lost 0 bases, J lost 1 base, and 9 bases lay in between. In DNA form, the CDR3 reads TGTGCCAGCAGCTTAGATCAAGCGGGGAACACTGAAGCTTTCTTT. Protein sequence: CASSLDQAGNTEAFF.

The V gene is TRBV14, the J gene TRBJ2-7; D possibly corresponds to TRBD1 (5 bases). CDR1 and CDR2 (germline): SGHDN, FVKESK. This CDR3 is 13 amino acids long. Trimming pared 3 bases from V and 6 bases from J, leaving 12 bases between. CDR3 protein: CASSHQTVGEQYF. Written as DNA, the CDR3 is TGTGCCAGCAGCCACCAGACAGTTGGCGAGCAGTACTTC.

This clone is a singleton in its sample. This chain uses TRBV7-2 with TRBJ2-5; a weak D match, TRBD2 (5 bases). Deletions cut 1 base from V and 4 bases from J, with 16 bases between. The CDR3 extends over 16 amino acids. Per germline, CDR1 SGHTA and CDR2 FQGNSA. CDR3 loop: CASSLGRGLDAETQYF. The CDR3 DNA reads TGTGCCAGCAGCTTAGGTCGGGGTCTCGATGCAGAGACCCAGTACTTC. The whole variable domain, filled in from reference TRBV7-2 and TRBJ2-5, reads GAGVSQSPSNKVTEKGKDVELRCDPISGHTALYWYRQSLGQGLEFLIYFQGNSAPDKSGLPSDRFSAERTGGSVSTLTIQRTQQEDSAVYLCASSLGRGLDAETQYFGPGTRLLVL.

There are a few counts of this clone. This chain links TRBV6-4 with TRBJ2-3, with D perhaps being TRBD1 or TRBD2 (6 bases each). The CDR3 loop spans 14 amino acids. Trimming left V 2 bases short and J 1 base short, with 7 bases between. Germline CDR1 and CDR2: MRHNA and SNTAGT. The CDR3 DNA follows: TGTGCCAGCAGTGACAGGGGGGGCACAGATACGCAGTATTTT. Amino acids: CASSDRGGTDTQYF.

J is TRBJ1-1 and V is TRBV3-1 (or the pseudogene TRBV3-2); 10 positions agree with TRBD1. The ends lost 6 bases at V and 2 bases at J; junction bases unmatched: 6. The germline V gene has CDR1 LGHDT and CDR2 YNNKEL (reference sequence). The length of the CDR3 is 15 residues. For the CDR3, the DNA is TGTGCCAGCAGTTACGGGACAGGGGCCAACACTGAAGCTTTCTTT. It specifies CASSYGTGANTEAFF.

V usage is TRBV5-8 and J usage is TRBJ2-7; D call uncertain. From germline, CDR1 is SGHTS and CDR2 YDEGEE. The CDR3 consists of 13 residues. Trimming took off 4 bases at V and 2 bases at J, with 10 bases between the two ends. This CDR3 is CASSRAQTYEQYV. In DNA, the CDR3 is TGTGCCAGCAGCCGGGCACAGACCTACGAGCAGTACGTC.

The CDR3 coding sequence is TGTGCCAGCAGAATGGGACAGGGAACACCCCTCCACTTT. Translated, it gives CASRMGQGTPLHF. The V gene is TRBV12-3 or TRBV12-4, the J gene TRBJ1-6; 9 nucleotides match TRBD1. The V and J ends lost 6 bases and 11 bases, in that order; junction bases with no gene match: 5. This CDR3 is 13 amino acids long.

This chain uses TRBV25-1 with TRBJ1-1; D ambiguous. The CDR3 contains 14 residues. V dropped 4 bases and J dropped 6 bases, with 15 bases sitting between them. Germline-derived CDR1 and CDR2 are MGHDK and SYGVNS. As DNA, the CDR3 is TGTGCCAGCAGTGTTGCCAGGAATGGCGCTGAAGCTTTCTTT. Its translation is CASSVARNGAEAFF.

The chain joins TRBV10-3 to TRBJ2-2, with 9 positions matching TRBD2. The V gene's germline CDR1 is ENHRY and CDR2 SYGVKD. The CDR3 is 16 amino acids. The trim removed 7 bases at V and 8 bases at J, leaving 14 bases unmatched. The CDR3 protein is CAITSGIDRTGGELFF. The CDR3 DNA follows: TGTGCCATCACTAGCGGGATCGATCGGACGGGAGGGGAGCTGTTTTTT.

This clone was found once. The chain couples TRBV19 to TRBJ2-2; maybe TRBD1 (7 bases). The CDR3 covers 17 residues. Per germline, CDR1 LNHDA and CDR2 SQIVND (reference sequence). V was clipped by 6 bases and J by 4 bases, with 21 bases between them. Here the CDR3 reads CASRVLAGGSATGELFF. Written as DNA, the CDR3 is TGTGCCAGTAGGGTACTAGCAGGGGGTTCTGCCACCGGGGAGCTGTTTTTT.

The chain uses TRBV7-2 and TRBJ2-2; D tentatively fits TRBD1 or TRBD2 (5 bases each). Looked up from germline, CDR1 is SGHTA and CDR2 is FQGNSA. CDR3 length: 15 amino acids. The V and J ends lost 7 bases and 6 bases respectively, with 18 bases between them. In nucleotides, the CDR3 is TGTGCCAGCACCCGGGGCCGGGGTAGCGCCGGGGAGCTGTTTTTT. This translates into CASTRGRGSAGELFF.

This chain links TRBV4-1 with TRBJ2-7; 7 bases are a match to TRBD1. The V and J ends lost 2 bases and 6 bases, in that order; junction bases with no gene match: 7. CDR1 and CDR2 from the germline V gene are MGHRA and YSYEKL. The CDR3 is 14 amino acids. The CDR3 spells CASSQPTGQGEQYF. In DNA form, the CDR3 reads TGCGCCAGCAGCCAACCGACAGGGCAAGGCGAGCAGTACTTC.

V usage is TRBV19 and J usage is TRBJ1-5; possibly TRBD1 for D (5 bases). This CDR3 is built from 17 residues. The germline CDR1 and CDR2 sequences are LNHDA and SQIVND (reference sequence). V gave up 7 bases and J gave up 0 bases, with 19 bases separating them. CDR3 bases: TGTGCCAGTACTGGGACCTCGTTAGGGAGTAGCAATCAGCCCCAGCATTTT. Translation gives CASTGTSLGSSNQPQHF.

V and J are TRBV6-5 and TRBJ2-1; maybe TRBD2 (5 bases). Germline CDR1 reads MNHEY; CDR2 reads SVGAGI. The CDR3 is 15 amino acids. V lost 8 bases and J 0 bases, leaving 14 bases between the germline ends. This CDR3 reads CASPRVASSYNEQFF. The CDR3 region has the DNA TGTGCCAGCCCGCGGGTAGCAAGCTCCTACAATGAGCAGTTCTTC.

This clone was counted a single time. The chain links TRBV11-2 to TRBJ2-3; D is unclear. Trimming took 2 bases from V and 2 from J, leaving 5 bases between them. CDR3 length equals 13 residues. Germline V lookup: CDR1 SGHAT, CDR2 FQNNGV. The CDR3 here is CASSLSPTDTQYF. The CDR3 DNA follows: TGTGCCAGCAGCTTATCTCCCACAGATACGCAGTATTTT.

This clone has more than one count but fewer than ten. This sequence joins TRBV27 and TRBJ2-3; TRBD2 is a possible D gene (6 bases). Germline CDR1 reads MNHEY; CDR2 reads SMNVEV (reference sequence). Trimming cost V 3 bases and J 2 bases, with 24 bases left between them. This CDR3 region has 19 residues. The CDR3 bases are TGTGCCAGCAGTTTGGGGGGTGGGTTTACCCAGGCCCTCACAGATACGCAGTATTTT. Translating it yields CASSLGGGFTQALTDTQYF.